One T cell receptor beta chain is described in this entry. CDR3 length: 16 residues. With V trimmed by 9 bases and J by 0 bases, 10 bases remained unmatched. CDR1 is LNHDA and CDR2 is SQIVND in the germline V gene (reference sequence). The data were produced by immunoSEQ multiplex PCR, yet TCRdb's version contains in-frame clones alone and is incomplete. Of 190,000 or so clones in the sample, about 94% are singletons; the top ten hold approximately 1%. This sample was included in a study of T cell responses to AZD1222 COVID-19 vaccine. The chain has TRBV19 and TRBJ2-4; 8 nucleotides match TRBD2. This TCR derives from an adult who received the AZD1222 COVID-19 vaccine. The sample was peripheral blood, taken 28 days after the second AZD1222 dose. The CDR3 here is CASRGGASGAKNIQYF. CDR3 bases: TGTGCCAGCCGGGGGGGGGCCTCAGGAGCCAAAAACATTCAGTACTTC.